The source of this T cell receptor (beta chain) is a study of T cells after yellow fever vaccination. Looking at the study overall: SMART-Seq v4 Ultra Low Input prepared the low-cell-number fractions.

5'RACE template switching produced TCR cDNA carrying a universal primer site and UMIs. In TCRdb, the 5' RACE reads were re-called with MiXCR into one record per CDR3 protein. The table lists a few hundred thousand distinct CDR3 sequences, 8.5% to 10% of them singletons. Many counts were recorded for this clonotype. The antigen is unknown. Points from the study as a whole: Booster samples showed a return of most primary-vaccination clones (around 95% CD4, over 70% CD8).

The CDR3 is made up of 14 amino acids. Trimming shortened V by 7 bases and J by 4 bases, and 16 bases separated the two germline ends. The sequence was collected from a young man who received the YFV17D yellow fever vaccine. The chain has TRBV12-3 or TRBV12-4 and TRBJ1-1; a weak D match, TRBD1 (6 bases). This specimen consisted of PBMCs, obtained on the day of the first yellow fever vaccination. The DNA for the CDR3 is TGTGCCAGCACTATGTGGTTAGGGGGCACTGAAGCTTTCTTT. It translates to CASTMWLGGTEAFF.